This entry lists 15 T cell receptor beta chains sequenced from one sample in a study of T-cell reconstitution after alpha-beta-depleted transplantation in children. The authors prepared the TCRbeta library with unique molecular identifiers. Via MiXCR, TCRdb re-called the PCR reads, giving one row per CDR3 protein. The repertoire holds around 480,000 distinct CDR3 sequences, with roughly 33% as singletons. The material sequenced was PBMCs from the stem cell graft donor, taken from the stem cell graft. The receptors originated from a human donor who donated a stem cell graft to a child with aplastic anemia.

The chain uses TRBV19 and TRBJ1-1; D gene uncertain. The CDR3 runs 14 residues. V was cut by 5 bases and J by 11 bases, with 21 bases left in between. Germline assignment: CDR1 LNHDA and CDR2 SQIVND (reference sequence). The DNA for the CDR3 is TGTGCCAGTAGTCCCCCCCGGACCTTAAACGGGGCTTTCTTT. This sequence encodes CASSPPRTLNGAFF.

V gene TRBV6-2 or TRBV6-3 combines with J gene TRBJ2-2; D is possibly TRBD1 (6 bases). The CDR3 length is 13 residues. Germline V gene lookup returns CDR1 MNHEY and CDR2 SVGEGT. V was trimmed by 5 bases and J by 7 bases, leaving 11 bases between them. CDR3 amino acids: CASSPTGYGELFF. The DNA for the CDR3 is TGTGCCAGCAGTCCAACAGGGTACGGGGAGCTGTTTTTT.

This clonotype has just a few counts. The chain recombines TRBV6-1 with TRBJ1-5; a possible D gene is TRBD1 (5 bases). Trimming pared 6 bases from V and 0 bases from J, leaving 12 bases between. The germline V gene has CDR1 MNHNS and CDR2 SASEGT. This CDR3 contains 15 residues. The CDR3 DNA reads TGTGCCAGCAGGGGGGGACGGAATAGCAATCAGCCCCAGCATTTT. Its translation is CASRGGRNSNQPQHF.

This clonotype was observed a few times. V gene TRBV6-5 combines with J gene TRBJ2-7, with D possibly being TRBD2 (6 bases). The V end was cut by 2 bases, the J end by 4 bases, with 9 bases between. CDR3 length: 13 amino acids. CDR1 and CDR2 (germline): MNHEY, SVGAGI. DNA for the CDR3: TGTGCCAGCAGTTACGGGACTTCGTACGAGCAGTACTTC. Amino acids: CASSYGTSYEQYF.

CDR3 in DNA: TGCAGTGCTAGAGAATTGGACAGGTCTACTGAAGCTTTCTTT. Translated, it gives CSARELDRSTEAFF. The chain carries TRBV20-1 and TRBJ1-1; the match to TRBD1 covers 7 bases. The CDR3 runs 14 residues. Trimming at V came to 0 bases and at J to 5 bases, leaving 6 bases not matched to a gene. From germline, CDR1 is DFQATT and CDR2 SNEGSKA (reference sequence).

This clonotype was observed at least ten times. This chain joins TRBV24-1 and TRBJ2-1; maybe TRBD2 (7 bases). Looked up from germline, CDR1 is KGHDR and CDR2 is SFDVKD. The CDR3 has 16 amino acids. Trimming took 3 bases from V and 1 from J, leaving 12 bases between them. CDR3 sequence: CATSDGGGQSYNEQFF. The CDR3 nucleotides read TGTGCCACCAGTGATGGGGGGGGGCAATCCTACAATGAGCAGTTCTTC.

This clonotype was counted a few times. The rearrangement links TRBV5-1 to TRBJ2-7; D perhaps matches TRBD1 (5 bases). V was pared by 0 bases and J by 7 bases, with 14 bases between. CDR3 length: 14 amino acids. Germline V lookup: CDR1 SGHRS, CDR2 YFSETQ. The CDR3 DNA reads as TGCGCCAGCAGCTTGGAGGTGGCAGGGAAAGAGCAGTACTTC. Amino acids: CASSLEVAGKEQYF.

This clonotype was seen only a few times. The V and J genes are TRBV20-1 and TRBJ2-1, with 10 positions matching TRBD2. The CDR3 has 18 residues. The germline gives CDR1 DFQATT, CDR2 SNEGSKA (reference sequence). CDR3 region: CRASRDTAKELAGLEQFF. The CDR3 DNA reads TGCAGGGCCTCCCGGGACACCGCAAAGGAACTAGCGGGACTCGAGCAGTTCTTC.

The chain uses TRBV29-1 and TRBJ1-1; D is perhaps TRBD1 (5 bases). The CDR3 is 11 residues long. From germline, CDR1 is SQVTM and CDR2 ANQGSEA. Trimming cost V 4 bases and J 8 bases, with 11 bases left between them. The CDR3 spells CSVVGQGEAFF. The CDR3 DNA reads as TGCAGCGTTGTGGGGCAGGGCGAAGCTTTCTTT.

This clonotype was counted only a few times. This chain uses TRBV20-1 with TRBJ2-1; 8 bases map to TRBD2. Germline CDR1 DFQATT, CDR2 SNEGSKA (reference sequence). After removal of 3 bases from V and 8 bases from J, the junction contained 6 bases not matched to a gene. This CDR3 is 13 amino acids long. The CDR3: CSASLAGVYEQFF. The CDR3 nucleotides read TGCAGTGCTAGCCTAGCGGGCGTCTATGAGCAGTTCTTC.

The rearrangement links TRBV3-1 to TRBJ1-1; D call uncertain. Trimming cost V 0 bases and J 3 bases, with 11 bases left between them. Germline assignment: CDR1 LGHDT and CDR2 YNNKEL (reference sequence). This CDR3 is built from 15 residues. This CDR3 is CASSQESRADTEAFF. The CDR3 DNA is TGTGCCAGCAGCCAAGAGTCACGTGCGGACACTGAAGCTTTCTTT.

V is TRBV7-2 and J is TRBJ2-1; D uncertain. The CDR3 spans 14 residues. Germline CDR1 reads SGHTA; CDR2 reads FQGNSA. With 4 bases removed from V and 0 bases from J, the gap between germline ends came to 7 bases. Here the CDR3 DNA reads TGTGCCAGCAGCTGGGTTAGCTCCTACAATGAGCAGTTCTTC. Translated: CASSWVSSYNEQFF. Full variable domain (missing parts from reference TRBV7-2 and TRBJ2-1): GAGVSQSPSNKVTEKGKDVELRCDPISGHTALYWYRQSLGQGLEFLIYFQGNSAPDKSGLPSDRFSAERTGGSVSTLTIQRTQQEDSAVYLCASSWVSSYNEQFFGPGTRLTVL.

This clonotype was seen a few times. The CDR3 loop is CSVEDWRGRNEQFF. CDR3 nucleotides: TGCAGCGTTGAAGATTGGAGGGGGCGCAATGAGCAGTTCTTC. The genes are TRBV29-1 and TRBJ2-1, with a tentative D call TRBD1 (7 bases). V was pared by 0 bases and J by 6 bases, with 12 bases between. The CDR3 covers 14 residues. Germline CDR1 reads SQVTM; CDR2 reads ANQGSEA.

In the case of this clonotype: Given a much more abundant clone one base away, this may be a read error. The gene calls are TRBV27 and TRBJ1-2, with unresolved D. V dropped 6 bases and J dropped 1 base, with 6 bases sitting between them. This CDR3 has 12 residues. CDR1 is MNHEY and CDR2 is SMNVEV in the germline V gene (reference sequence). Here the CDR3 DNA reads TGTGCCAGCAGCTCTAATAACTATGGCTACACCTTC. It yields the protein CASSSNNYGYTF.

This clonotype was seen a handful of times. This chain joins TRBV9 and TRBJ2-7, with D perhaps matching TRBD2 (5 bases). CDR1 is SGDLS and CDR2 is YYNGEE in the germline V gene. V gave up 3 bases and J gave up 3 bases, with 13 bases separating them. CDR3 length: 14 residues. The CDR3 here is CASSETVEGYEQYV. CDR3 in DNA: TGTGCCAGCAGCGAAACGGTAGAGGGCTACGAGCAGTACGTC.